This T cell receptor beta chain stems from a study of technical replicates of blood from several donors (dated by TCRdb to 2016 to 2017). The method was the immunoSEQ multiplex PCR assay. Held by TCRdb, this immuneACCESS table contains in-frame sequences only and omits some clones. Under half of the omission traces to an unresolved V gene where checked; the cause of the rest is unknown. The sample has under 95,000 clones on record, about 95% of them singletons. The top ten clones comprise 0.25% of the sample. On this clone itself: What antigen it recognizes has not been identified. It has no much larger one-base neighbor in the sample; base qualities were not kept.

V loses 0 bases of germline sequence and J loses 4 bases, and the interval between the two ends is 13 bases. Reading the germline V gene (reference sequence) gives CDR1 SGHNT and CDR2 YYREEE. Measured from the cysteine to the phenylalanine, the CDR3 is 16 residues long. Only the CDR3 region is kept as DNA, spanning 48 bases read in frame from base 1. The chain is assembled from TRBV5-4 and TRBJ2-2, with TRBD2 tentatively as D gene (6 bases match). Sample: T cells isolated from PBMCs. The clonotype originates from a human donor in good health. The nucleotide sequence reads as follows: TGTGCCAGCAGCTTGGCGCCGGGACTTTCCACCGGGGAGCTGTTTTTT. Its protein product is CASSLAPGLSTGELFF.